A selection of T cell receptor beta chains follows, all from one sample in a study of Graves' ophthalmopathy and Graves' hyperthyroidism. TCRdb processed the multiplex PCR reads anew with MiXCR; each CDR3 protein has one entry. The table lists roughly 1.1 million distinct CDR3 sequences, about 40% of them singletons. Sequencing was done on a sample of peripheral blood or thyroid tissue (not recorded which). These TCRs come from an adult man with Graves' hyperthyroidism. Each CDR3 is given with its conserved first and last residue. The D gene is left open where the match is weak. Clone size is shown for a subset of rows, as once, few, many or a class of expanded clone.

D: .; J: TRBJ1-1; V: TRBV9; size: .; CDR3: CASSVDPYGMNTEAFF; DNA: TGTGCCAGCAGCGTAGATCCGTACGGCATGAACACTGAAGCTTTCTTT
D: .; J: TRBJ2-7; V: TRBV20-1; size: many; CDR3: CSAREPRGANYEQYF; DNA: TGCAGTGCTAGAGAGCCTAGGGGGGCCAACTACGAGCAGTACTTC
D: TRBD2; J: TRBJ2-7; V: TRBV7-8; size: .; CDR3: CASRGRASGRAYSSYEQYF; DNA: TGTGCCAGCAGGGGGAGGGCTAGCGGGAGGGCCTATAGCTCCTACGAGCAGTACTTC
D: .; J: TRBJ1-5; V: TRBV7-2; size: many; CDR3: CASSPDRNGNQPQHF; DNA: TGTGCCAGCAGCCCCGACAGGAACGGCAATCAGCCCCAGCATTTT
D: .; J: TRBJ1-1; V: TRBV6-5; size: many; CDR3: CASEGVVDGEAFF; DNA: TGTGCCAGCGAAGGGGTGGTTGACGGTGAAGCTTTCTTT
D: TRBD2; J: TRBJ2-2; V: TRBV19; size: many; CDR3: CASSRLAGANTGELFF; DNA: TGTGCCAGCAGCCGACTAGCGGGAGCGAACACCGGGGAGCTGTTTTTT
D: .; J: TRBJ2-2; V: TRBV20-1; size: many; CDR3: CSARKDSPSWSGELFF; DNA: TGCAGTGCTAGAAAGGACAGCCCCTCGTGGTCCGGGGAGCTGTTTTTT
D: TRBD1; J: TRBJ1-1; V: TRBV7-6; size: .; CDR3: CASSLPGTGVLTEAFF; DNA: TGTGCCAGCTCACTCCCCGGGACAGGGGTTTTGACTGAAGCTTTCTTT
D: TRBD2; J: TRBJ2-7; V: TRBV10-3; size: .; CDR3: CAISESQRESHEQYF; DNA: TGTGCCATCAGTGAGTCCCAGCGGGAGTCCCACGAGCAGTACTTC
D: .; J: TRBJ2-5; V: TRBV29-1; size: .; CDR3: CSVGGFVETQYF; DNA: TGCAGCGTTGGAGGATTCGTCGAGACCCAGTACTTC
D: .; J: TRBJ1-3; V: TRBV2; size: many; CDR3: CASSEEGGIIGGNTIYF; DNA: TGTGCCAGCAGTGAAGAAGGCGGGATAATAGGGGGAAACACCATATATTTT
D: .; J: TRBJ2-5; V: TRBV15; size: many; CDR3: CATSRQDSRFTFKETQYF; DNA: TGTGCCACCAGCAGACAGGACAGCCGATTCACGTTTAAAGAGACCCAGTACTTC
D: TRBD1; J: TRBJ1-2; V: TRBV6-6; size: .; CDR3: CASSLRQGSDGYTF; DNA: TGTGCCAGCAGTCTCCGACAGGGCTCGGATGGCTACACCTTC
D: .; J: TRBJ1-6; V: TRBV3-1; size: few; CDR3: CASSQAYGASSPLHF; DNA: TGTGCCAGCAGCCAAGCTTATGGGGCCTCGTCACCCCTCCACTTT
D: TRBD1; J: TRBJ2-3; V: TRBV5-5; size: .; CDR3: CASSSLGTGLRDTQYF; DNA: TGTGCCAGCAGCTCACTCGGGACAGGGTTGAGGGATACGCAGTATTTT
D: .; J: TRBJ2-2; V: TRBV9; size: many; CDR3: CASSDGQGGTGELFF; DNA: TGTGCCAGCAGCGACGGACAGGGAGGGACCGGGGAGCTGTTTTTT
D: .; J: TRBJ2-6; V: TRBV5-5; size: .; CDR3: CASSLVQGTGANVLTF; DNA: TGTGCCAGCAGCTTGGTACAGGGAACTGGGGCCAACGTCCTGACTTTC
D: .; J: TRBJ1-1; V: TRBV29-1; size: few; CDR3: CSLEGTVNTEAFF; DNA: TGCAGCTTAGAAGGGACGGTGAACACTGAAGCTTTCTTT
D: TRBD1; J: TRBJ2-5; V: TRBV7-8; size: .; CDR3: CASSYRGGRGRETQYF; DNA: TGTGCCAGCAGTTACAGGGGAGGCAGGGGGCGAGAGACCCAGTACTTC
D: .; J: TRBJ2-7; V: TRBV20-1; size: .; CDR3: CSARELLANYEQYF; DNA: TGCAGTGCTAGAGAACTTCTAGCGAACTACGAGCAGTACTTC
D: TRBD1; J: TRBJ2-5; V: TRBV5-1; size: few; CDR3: CASSFNSQGYQETQYF; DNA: TGCGCCAGCAGCTTCAACTCACAGGGGTACCAAGAGACCCAGTACTTC
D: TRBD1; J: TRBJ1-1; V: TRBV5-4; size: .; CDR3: CASSTGTGSNTEAFF; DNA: TGTGCCAGCAGCACCGGGACAGGGTCTAACACTGAAGCTTTCTTT
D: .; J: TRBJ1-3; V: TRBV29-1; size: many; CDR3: CSVERQGVPNTIYF; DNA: TGCAGCGTTGAACGGCAGGGAGTTCCAAACACCATATATTTT
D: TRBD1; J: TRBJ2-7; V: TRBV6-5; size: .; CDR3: CATAGQDSYEQYF; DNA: TGTGCCACCGCGGGACAGGATTCCTACGAGCAGTACTTC
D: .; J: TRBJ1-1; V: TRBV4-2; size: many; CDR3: CASSQEEGRSTEAFF; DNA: TGTGCCAGCAGCCAAGAGGAAGGGAGATCCACTGAAGCTTTCTTT
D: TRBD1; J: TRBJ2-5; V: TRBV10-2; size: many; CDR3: CASSPTGAKTQYF; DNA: TGCGCCAGCAGTCCTACAGGGGCGAAGACCCAGTACTTC
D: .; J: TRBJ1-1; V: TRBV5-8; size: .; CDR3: CASNPRPDTEAFF; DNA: TGTGCCAGCAACCCCCGGCCGGACACTGAAGCTTTCTTT
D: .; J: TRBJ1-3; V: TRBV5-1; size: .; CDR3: CASSVRMGNTIYF; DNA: TGCGCCAGCAGTGTCAGAATGGGAAACACCATATATTTT
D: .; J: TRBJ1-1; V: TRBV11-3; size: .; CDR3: CASRGIRDTEAFF; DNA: TGTGCCTCTCGGGGTATTCGCGACACTGAAGCTTTCTTT
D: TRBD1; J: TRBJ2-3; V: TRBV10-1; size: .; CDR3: CASSVGQTSTDTQYF; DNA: TGCGCCAGCAGTGTGGGACAGACTAGCACAGATACGCAGTATTTT
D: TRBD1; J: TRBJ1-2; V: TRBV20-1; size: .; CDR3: CSARSDRGPRNYGYTF; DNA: TGCAGTGCTAGATCGGACAGGGGCCCTCGTAACTATGGCTACACCTTC
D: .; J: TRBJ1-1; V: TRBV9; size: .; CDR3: CASSVPDPTNTEAFF; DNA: TGTGCCAGCAGCGTCCCCGATCCTACGAACACTGAAGCTTTCTTT
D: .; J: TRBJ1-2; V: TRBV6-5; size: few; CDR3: CASSPQGTYGYTF; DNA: TGTGCCAGCAGTCCACAGGGAACCTATGGCTACACCTTC
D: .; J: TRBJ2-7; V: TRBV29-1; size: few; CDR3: CSVGGGTHEQYF; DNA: TGCAGCGTTGGGGGCGGGACACACGAGCAGTACTTC
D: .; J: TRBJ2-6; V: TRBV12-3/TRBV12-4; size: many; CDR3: CASSLAGAPNDVLTF; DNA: TGTGCCAGCAGTTTAGCAGGGGCCCCGAACGACGTCCTGACTTTC
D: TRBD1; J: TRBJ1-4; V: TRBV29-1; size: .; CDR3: CSVQVGTGGTNEKLFF; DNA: TGCAGCGTCCAGGTGGGGACAGGGGGTACTAATGAAAAACTGTTTTTT
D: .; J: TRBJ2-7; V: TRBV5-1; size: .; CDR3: CASSLSPVDEQYF; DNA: TGCGCCAGCAGCTTGTCCCCGGTTGACGAGCAGTACTTC
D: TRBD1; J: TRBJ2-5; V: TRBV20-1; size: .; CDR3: CSASDRQETQYF; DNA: TGCAGTGCTTCGGACAGGCAAGAGACCCAGTACTTC
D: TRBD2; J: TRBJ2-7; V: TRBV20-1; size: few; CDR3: CSARTSGRVLSYEQYF; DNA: TGCAGTGCCCGGACTAGCGGGAGGGTTCTGTCCTACGAGCAGTACTTC
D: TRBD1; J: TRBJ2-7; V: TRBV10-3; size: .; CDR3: CASRTEDRVLPHEQYF; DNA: TGTGCCAGCAGAACCGAGGACAGGGTGCTCCCCCACGAGCAGTACTTC
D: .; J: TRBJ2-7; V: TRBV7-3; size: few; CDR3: CASSLEGAEQYF; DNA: TGTGCCAGCAGCTTGGAGGGGGCCGAGCAGTACTTC
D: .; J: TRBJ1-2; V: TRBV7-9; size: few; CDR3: CASSLELIYGYTF; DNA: TGTGCCAGCAGCTTAGAGCTGATCTATGGCTACACCTTC
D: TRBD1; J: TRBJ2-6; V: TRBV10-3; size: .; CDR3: CASSQDRDGANVLTF; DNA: TGTGCCAGCAGCCAGGACAGGGATGGGGCCAACGTCCTGACTTTC
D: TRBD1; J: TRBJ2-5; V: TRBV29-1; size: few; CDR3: CSDRQGSETQYF; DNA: TGCAGCGATCGACAGGGCAGTGAGACCCAGTACTTC
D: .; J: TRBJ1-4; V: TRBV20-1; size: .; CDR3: CSAGGRDWEKLFF; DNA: TGCAGTGCTGGGGGGAGGGACTGGGAAAAACTGTTTTTT
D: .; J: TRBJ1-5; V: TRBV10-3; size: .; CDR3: CAISESRQYSNQPQHF; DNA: TGTGCCATCAGTGAGTCGCGGCAGTATAGCAATCAGCCCCAGCATTTT
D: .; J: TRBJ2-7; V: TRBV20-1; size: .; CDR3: CSARGQGDDEQYF; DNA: TGCAGTGCTAGAGGCCAGGGTGACGACGAACAGTACTTC
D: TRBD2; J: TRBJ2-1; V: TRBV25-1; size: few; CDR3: CASSDTLAGGHEQFF; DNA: TGTGCCAGCAGTGATACCCTAGCGGGAGGTCATGAGCAGTTCTTC
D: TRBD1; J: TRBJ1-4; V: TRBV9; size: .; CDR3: CASSPKGTDNNEKLFF; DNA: TGTGCCAGCAGCCCCAAAGGGACAGACAATAATGAAAAACTGTTTTTT
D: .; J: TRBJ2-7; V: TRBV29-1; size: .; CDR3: CSVVKVGSRVEQYF; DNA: TGCAGCGTTGTAAAGGTCGGCAGTAGGGTCGAGCAGTACTTC
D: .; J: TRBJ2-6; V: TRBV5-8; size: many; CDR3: CASSVQGPPGANVLTF; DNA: TGTGCCAGCAGCGTCCAGGGGCCTCCTGGGGCCAACGTCCTGACTTTC
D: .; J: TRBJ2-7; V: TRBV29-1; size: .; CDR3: CSVRRAVDYEQYF; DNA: TGCAGCGTACGCCGGGCGGTAGACTACGAGCAGTACTTC
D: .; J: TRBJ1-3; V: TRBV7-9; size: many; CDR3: CASSPGWTRVFGNTIYF; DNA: TGTGCCAGCAGCCCTGGCTGGACAAGGGTTTTTGGAAACACCATATATTTT
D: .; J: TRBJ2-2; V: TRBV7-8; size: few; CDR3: CASSLGLVGYTGELFF; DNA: TGTGCCAGCAGCTTAGGGCTTGTCGGGTACACCGGGGAGCTGTTTTTT
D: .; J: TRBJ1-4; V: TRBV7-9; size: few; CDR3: CASSSTTGGALGLFF; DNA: TGTGCCAGCAGCTCCACAACAGGTGGTGCCTTAGGACTGTTTTTT